The clone carrying this TCR beta chain showed up just once. Its target is not known. The length of the CDR3 is 16 residues. Germline loops: CDR1 SGHDN, CDR2 FVKESK. Trimming cost V 2 bases and J 1 base; bases outside gene matches: 2. These data come from a study of cytomegalovirus exposure and HLA in healthy donors. Study observations and caveats: Sequencing likely generated an artifact that appeared as a cluster of highly shared sequence variants. According to a later analysis, most TCR beta chains associated with CMV appeared HLA-restricted.

Vbeta (60) and Jbeta (13) primers were used in the PCR. TCRdb keeps only in-frame clones here, not all; method: immunoSEQ multiplex PCR. The data show 100,000 to 150,000 clones, with over 75% seen just once and 13% held by the top ten. Donors likely had unrecorded immune exposures despite being nominally healthy when sampled. The sample consisted of PBMCs. This TCR was recovered from a woman aged 40-49 years in good health and CMV-seropositive. This rearrangement joins TRBV14 to TRBJ2-2; TRBD1 matches 9 bases. The CDR3 bases are TGTGCCAGCAGCCAATACAGGGGGCGGAACACCGGGGAGCTGTTTTTT. This codes for CASSQYRGRNTGELFF.